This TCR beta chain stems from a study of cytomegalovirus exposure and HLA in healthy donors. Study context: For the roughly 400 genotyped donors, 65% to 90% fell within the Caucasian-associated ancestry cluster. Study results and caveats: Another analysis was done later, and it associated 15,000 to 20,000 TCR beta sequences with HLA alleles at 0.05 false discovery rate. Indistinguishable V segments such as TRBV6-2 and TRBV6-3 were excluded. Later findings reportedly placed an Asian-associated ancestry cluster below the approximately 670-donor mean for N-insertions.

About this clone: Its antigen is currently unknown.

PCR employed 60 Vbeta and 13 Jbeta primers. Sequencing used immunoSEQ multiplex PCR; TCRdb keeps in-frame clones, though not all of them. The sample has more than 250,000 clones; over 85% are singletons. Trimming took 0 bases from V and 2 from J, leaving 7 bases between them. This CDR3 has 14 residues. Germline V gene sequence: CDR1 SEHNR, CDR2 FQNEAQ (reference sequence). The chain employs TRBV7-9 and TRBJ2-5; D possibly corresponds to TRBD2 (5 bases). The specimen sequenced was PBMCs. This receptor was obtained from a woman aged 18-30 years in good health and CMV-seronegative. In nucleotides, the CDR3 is TGTGCCAGCAGCTTAGCGGACTTACAAGAGACCCAGTACTTC. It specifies CASSLADLQETQYF.